The clone carrying this T cell receptor beta chain has just a few counts. What it recognizes is unknown. The data originate from a study of identical twins. Study outcomes and limitations: Less excess twin sharing appeared in beta out-of-frame sequences. Beta clonotypes that were abundant in cord blood contained fewer insertions, a pattern absent from memory repertoires.

From germline, CDR1 is MDHEN and CDR2 SYDVKM. The CDR3 consists of 15 residues. V lost 4 bases to trimming and J lost 5 bases; unmatched junction nucleotides: 8. A universal primer site came from template switching; cDNA carried unique molecular identifiers. TCRdb analysed the 5' RACE reads with MiXCR anew, one entry per CDR3 protein. The sample shows some 590,000 distinct CDR3 sequences, 9% to 10% of them seen only once. These data also formed part of another study, on yellow fever vaccine responses in identical twins.

The receptor's source is a woman aged 18-29 years in good health. This chain connects TRBV28 to TRBJ2-7; 10 bases map to TRBD2. Source material: PBMCs. CDR3 bases: TGTGCCAGCAGTTCTTTAGCGGGAGGATTAAACGAGCAGTACTTC. This sequence encodes CASSSLAGGLNEQYF.